This T cell receptor beta chain appears in the sequencing data of a study of blood T cell repertoires in COVID-19. As for the study in general: There were acute and convalescent COVID-19 samples, and they came from the United States, Italy and Spain. PBMCs, B-cell-depleted T cells, or T cells provided the cDNA or gDNA that made up the material.

The V gene end was trimmed by 3 bases and the J gene end by 5 bases; junction bases not matched to a gene: 17. In germline, CDR1 is MDHEN, CDR2 SYDVKM. The CDR3 sequence is 20 residues long. Generated by immunoSEQ multiplex PCR, the TCRdb table keeps only in-frame clones and is missing some. The profile shows under 250,000 clones, about 82% of them singletons. This sequence joins TRBV28 and TRBJ2-7, with 15 bases matching TRBD2. Sequencing was done on a sample of peripheral blood. The source is a man older than 75 with acute or convalescent COVID-19. The CDR3 protein is CASSFPGLAGGMRTAHEQYF. CDR3 nucleotides: TGTGCCAGCAGTTTCCCAGGACTAGCGGGAGGGATGAGGACGGCCCACGAGCAGTACTTC.